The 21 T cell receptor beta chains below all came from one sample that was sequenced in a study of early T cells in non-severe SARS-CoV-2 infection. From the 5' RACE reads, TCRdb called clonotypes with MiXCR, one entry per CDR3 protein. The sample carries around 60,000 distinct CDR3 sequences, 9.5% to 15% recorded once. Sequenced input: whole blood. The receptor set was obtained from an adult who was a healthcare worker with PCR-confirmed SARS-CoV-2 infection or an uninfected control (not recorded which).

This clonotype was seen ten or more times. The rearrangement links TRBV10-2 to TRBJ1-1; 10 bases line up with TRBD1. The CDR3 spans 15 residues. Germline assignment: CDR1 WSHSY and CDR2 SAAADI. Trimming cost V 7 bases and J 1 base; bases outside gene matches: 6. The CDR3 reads CASTTGGNRNTEAFF. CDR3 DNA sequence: TGCGCCAGCACGACAGGGGGCAATAGGAACACTGAAGCTTTCTTT.

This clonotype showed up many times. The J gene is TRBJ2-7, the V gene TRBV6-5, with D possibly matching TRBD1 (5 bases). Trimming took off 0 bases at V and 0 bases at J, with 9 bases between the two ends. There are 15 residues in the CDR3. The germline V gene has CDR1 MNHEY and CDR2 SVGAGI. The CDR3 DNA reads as TGTGCCAGCAGTTACTCGCCAGGGTTCTCCTACGAGCAGTACTTC. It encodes CASSYSPGFSYEQYF.

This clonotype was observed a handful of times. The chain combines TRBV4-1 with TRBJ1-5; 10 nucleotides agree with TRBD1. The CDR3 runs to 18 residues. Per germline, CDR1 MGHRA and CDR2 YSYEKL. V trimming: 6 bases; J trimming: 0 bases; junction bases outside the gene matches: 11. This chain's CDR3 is CASREGTGVGDSNQPQHF. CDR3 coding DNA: TGCGCCAGCAGGGAAGGGACAGGGGTAGGGGATAGCAATCAGCCCCAGCATTTT.

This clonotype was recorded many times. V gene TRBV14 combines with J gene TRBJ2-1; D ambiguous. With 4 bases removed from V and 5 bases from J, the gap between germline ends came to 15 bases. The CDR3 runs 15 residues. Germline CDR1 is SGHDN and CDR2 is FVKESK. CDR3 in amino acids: CASSRAGSVNNEQFF. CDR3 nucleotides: TGTGCCAGCAGCCGAGCAGGATCGGTAAACAATGAGCAGTTCTTC.

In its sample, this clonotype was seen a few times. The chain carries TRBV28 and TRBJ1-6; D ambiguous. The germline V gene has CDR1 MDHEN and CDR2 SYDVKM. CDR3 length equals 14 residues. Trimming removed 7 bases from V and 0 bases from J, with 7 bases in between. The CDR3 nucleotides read TGTGCCAGCAATAAGAGCTCCTATAATTCACCCCTCCACTTT. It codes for CASNKSSYNSPLHF.

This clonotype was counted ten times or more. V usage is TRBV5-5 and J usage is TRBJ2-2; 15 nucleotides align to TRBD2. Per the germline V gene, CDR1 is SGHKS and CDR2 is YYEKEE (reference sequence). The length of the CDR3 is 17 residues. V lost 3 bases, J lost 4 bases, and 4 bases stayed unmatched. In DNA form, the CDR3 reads TGTGCCAGCAGCTGGGGACTAGCGGGAGGCGGCACCGGGGAGCTGTTTTTT. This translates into CASSWGLAGGGTGELFF.

The CDR3 coding sequence is TGTGCCAGCAGTTTCGCAGAGGCGAGCACAGATACGCAGTATTTT. Translation: CASSFAEASTDTQYF. The chain links TRBV12-3 or TRBV12-4 to TRBJ2-3; D gene uncertain. V lost 3 bases and J 0 bases, leaving 10 bases between the germline ends. This CDR3 has 15 amino acids.

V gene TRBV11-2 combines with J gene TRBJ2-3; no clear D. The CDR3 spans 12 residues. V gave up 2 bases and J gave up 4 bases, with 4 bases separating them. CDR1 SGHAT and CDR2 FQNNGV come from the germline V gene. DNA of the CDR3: TGTGCCAGCAGCTTATGGGCAGATACGCAGTATTTT. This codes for CASSLWADTQYF.

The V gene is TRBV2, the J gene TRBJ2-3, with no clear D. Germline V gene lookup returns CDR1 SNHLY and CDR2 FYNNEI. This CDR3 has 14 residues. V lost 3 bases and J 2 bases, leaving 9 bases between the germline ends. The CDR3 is CASSDLLTTDTQYF. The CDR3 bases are TGTGCCAGCAGTGATCTGCTGACCACAGATACGCAGTATTTT.

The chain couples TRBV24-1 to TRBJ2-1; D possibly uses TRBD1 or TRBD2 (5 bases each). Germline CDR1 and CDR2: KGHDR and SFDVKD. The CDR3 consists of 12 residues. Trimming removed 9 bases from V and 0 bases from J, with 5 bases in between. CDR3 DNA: TGTGCCACCGGGGGCTCCTACAATGAGCAGTTCTTC. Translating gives CATGGSYNEQFF.

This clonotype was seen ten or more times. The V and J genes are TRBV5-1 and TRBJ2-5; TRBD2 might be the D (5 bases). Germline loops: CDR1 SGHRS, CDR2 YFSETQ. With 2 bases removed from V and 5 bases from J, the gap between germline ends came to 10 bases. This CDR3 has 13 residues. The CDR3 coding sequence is TGCGCCAGCAGCTTACTAGAGCAGGAGACCCAGTACTTC. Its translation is CASSLLEQETQYF.

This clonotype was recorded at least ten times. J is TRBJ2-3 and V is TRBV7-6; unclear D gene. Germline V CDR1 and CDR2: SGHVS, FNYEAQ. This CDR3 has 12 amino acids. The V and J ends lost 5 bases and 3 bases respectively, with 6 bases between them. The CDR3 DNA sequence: TGTGCCAGCAGCCACGTAACAGATACGCAGTATTTT. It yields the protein CASSHVTDTQYF.

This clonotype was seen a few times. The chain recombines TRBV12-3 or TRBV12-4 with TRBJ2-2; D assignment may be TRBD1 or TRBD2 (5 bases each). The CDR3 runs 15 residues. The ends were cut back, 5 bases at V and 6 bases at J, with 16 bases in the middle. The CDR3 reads CASSRGTEGPGELFF. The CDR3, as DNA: TGTGCCAGCAGTCGTGGAACCGAGGGACCCGGGGAGCTGTTTTTT.

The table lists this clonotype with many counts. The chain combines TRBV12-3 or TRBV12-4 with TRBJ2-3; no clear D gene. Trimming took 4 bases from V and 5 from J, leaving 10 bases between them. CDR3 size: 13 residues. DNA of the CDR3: TGTGCCAGCAGTTCGCCCGATAGAGATACGCAGTATTTT. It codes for CASSSPDRDTQYF.

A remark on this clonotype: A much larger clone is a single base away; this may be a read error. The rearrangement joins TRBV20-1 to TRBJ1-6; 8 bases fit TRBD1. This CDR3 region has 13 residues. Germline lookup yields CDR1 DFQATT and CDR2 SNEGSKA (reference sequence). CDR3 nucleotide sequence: TGCAGTGCTACAGGGGGCCCCAAATCACCCCCCCACTTT. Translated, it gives CSATGGPKSPPHF.

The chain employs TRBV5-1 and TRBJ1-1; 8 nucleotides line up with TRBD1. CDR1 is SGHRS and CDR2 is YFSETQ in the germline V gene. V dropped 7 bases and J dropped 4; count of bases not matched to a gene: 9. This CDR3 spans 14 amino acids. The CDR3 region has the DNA TGCGCCAGCGAGCCCGGACAGGGTACCACTGAAGCTTTCTTT. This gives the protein CASEPGQGTTEAFF.

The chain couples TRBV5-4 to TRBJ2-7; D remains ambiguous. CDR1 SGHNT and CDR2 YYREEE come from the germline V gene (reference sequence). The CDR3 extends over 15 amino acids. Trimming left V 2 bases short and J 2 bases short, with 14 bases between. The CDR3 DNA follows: TGTGCCAGCAGCTTACGACAACGGAGCGCCTACGAGCAGTACTTC. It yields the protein CASSLRQRSAYEQYF.

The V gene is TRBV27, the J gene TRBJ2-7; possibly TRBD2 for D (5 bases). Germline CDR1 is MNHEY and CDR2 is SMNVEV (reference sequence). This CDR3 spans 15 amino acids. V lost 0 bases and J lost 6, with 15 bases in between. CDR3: CASSLSGDSGLEQYF. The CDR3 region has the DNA TGTGCCAGCAGTTTATCTGGGGATTCCGGACTCGAGCAGTACTTC.

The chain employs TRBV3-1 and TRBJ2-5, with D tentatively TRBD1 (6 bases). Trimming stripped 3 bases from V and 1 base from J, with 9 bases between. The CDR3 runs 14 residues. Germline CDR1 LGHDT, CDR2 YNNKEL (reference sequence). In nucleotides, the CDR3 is TGTGCCAGCAGCCATGGACAGCTCCAAGAGACCCAGTACTTC. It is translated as CASSHGQLQETQYF.

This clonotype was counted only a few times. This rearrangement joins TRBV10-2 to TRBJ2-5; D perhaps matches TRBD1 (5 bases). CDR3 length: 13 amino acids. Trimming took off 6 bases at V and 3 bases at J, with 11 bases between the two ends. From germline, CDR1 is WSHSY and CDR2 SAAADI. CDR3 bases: TGCGCCAGCAGGGAGACAGTAAAAGAGACCCAGTACTTC. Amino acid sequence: CASRETVKETQYF.

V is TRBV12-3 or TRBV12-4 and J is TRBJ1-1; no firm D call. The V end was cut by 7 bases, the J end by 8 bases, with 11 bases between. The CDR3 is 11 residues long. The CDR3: CASNQGREAFF. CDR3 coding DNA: TGTGCCAGCAATCAAGGCCGCGAAGCTTTCTTT.